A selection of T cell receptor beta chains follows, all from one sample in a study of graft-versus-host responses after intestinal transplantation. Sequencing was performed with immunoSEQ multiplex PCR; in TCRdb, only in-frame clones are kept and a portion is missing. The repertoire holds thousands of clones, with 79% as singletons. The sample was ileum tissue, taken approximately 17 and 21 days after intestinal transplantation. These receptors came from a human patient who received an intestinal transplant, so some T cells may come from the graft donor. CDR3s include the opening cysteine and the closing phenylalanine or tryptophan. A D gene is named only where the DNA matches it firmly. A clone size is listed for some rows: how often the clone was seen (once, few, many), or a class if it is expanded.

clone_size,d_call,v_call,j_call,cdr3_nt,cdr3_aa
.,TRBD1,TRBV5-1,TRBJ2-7,TGCGCCAGCAGCTTGGGTTTGGGGGACAGGGAGGAAGAGCAGTACTTC,CASSLGLGDREEEQYF
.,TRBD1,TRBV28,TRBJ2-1,TGTGCCAGCAGTCTTATGACGGGACAGGGGAACAATGAGCAGTTCTTC,CASSLMTGQGNNEQFF
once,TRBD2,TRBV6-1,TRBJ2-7,TGTGCCAGCAGTAGAGGACTAGCGGACTACGAGCAGTACTTC,CASSRGLADYEQYF
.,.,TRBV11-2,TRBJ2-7,TGTGCCAGCAGCTTAGGCCTGGGGGCTTTGGTAGGCTACGAGCAGTACTTC,CASSLGLGALVGYEQYF
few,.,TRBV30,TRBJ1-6,TGTGCCTGGAGTGTGGCAGGTGTCTCACCCCTCCACTTT,CAWSVAGVSPLHF
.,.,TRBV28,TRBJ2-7,TGTGCCAGCATTAAATCTTCCAGGGCCTACGAGCAGTACTTC,CASIKSSRAYEQYF
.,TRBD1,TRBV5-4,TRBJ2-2,TGTGCCAGCAGCCCACCACCTGGACAGGGGGCAGCCGGGGAGCTGTTTTTT,CASSPPPGQGAAGELFF
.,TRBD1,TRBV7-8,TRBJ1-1,TGTGCCAGCAGCAGGACAGGGGGCTCGAACACTGAAGCTTTCTTT,CASSRTGGSNTEAFF
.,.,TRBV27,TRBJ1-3,TGTGCCAGCAGAAAGGGGACTAACTCTGGAAACACCATATATTTT,CASRKGTNSGNTIYF
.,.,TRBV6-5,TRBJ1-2,TGTGCCAGCAGTTATTCGGTGGGCGGGACTAACTATGGCTACACCTTC,CASSYSVGGTNYGYTF
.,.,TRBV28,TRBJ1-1,TGTGCCAGCAGTTTAACTCTGGGGGGGGCTGAAGCTTTCTTT,CASSLTLGGAEAFF
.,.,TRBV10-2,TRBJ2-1,TGCGCCAGCAGTGAGCGATGGGGACAACCCAACAATGAGCAGTTCTTC,CASSERWGQPNNEQFF
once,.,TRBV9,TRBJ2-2,TGTGCCAGCAGCGTAGACGGAGAAGACGGGGGCTCTATGAACACCGGGGAGCTGTTTTTT,CASSVDGEDGGSMNTGELFF
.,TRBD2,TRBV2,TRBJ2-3,TGTGCCAGCAGTCGGAAGCGGGGGGGCTTGTGGGATACGCAGTATTTT,CASSRKRGGLWDTQYF
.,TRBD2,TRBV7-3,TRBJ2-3,TGTGCCAGCAGCCTGGGACTAGCGGGGGGTGCAGATACGCAGTATTTT,CASSLGLAGGADTQYF
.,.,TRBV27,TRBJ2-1,TGTGCCAGCCGGGGGGCGTACAATGAGCAGTTCTTC,CASRGAYNEQFF
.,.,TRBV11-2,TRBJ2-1,TGTGCCAGCAGCTTAGTTCCGGTCAGCTCCTACAATGAGCAGTTCTTC,CASSLVPVSSYNEQFF
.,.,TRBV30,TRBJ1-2,TGTGCCTGGGGACCCTATGGCTACACCTTC,CAWGPYGYTF
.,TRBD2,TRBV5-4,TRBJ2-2,TGTGCCAGCAGCTTTTCTAGCGGGGGGGCCTCCGGGGAGCTGTTTTTT,CASSFSSGGASGELFF
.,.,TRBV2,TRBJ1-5,TGTGCCAGCAAGCCCTCGGGGGGAAATAGCAATCAGCCCCAGCATTTT,CASKPSGGNSNQPQHF
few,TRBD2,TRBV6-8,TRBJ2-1,TGTGCCAGCAGTCCCTCGGGGGGACCTAACAATGAGCAGTTCTTC,CASSPSGGPNNEQFF
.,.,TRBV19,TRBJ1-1,TGTGCCAGTAGTTTCCGGGACAACACTGAAGCTTTCTTT,CASSFRDNTEAFF
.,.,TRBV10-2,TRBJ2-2,TGCGCCAGCAAAATGGAAAGGGGGGCAGTCGGGGAGCTGTTTTTT,CASKMERGAVGELFF
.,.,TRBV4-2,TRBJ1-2,TGTGCCAGCAGCCAATCCTCAGGAGTATATGGCTACACCTTC,CASSQSSGVYGYTF
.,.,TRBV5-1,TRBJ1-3,TGCGCCAGCAGCTTAAGCAGTGGGTCTGGAAACACCATATATTTT,CASSLSSGSGNTIYF
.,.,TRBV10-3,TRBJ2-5,TGTGCCACCAAGGTAGGTGGCTGGAGCGAGACCCAGTACTTC,CATKVGGWSETQYF
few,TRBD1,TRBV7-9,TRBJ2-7,TGTGCCAGCGGGACAGGCAGCTCCTACGAGCAGTACTTC,CASGTGSSYEQYF
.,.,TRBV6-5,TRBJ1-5,TGTGCCAGCAGTCCGGGCCCCCACCAGCCCCAGCATTTT,CASSPGPHQPQHF
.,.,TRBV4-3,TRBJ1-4,TGCGCCAGCAGCCAAGACGGCGGTGCAACTAATGAAAAACTGTTTTTT,CASSQDGGATNEKLFF
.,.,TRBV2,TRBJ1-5,TGTGCCAGCAGTCCGCGACTCAATGGACAGCCCCAGCATTTT,CASSPRLNGQPQHF
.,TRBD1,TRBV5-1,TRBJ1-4,TGCGCCAGCAGCTGGAGACAGGGGAGTTTAACTAATGAAAAACTGTTTTTT,CASSWRQGSLTNEKLFF
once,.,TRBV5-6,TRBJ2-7,TGTGCCAGCAGCCCCACGGGGTTCGCCTACGAGCAGTACTTC,CASSPTGFAYEQYF
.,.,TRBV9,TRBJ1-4,TGTGCCAGCAGCGTAGGGGAGGATGTTAGTGAAAAACTGTTTTTT,CASSVGEDVSEKLFF
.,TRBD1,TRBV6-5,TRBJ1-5,TGTGCCAGCAGGGGGAGCCAGGGGACAGGGAAGGGGCATTTT,CASRGSQGTGKGHF
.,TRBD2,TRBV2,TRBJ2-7,TGTGCCAGCACAGGACTAGCGGGGGGGGACTACGAGCAGTACTTC,CASTGLAGGDYEQYF
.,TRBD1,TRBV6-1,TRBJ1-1,TGTGCCAGCAGACGGGACAGGGGGGGGACTGAAGCTTTCTTT,CASRRDRGGTEAFF
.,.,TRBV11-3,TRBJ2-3,TGTGCCAGCAGCTTAGGGAGAGGCACAGATACGCAGTATTTT,CASSLGRGTDTQYF
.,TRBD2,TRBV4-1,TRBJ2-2,TGCGCCAGCAGCCGACTAGCGGGTGCAGCGGGGGAGCTGTTTTTT,CASSRLAGAAGELFF
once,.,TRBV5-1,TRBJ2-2,TGCGCCAGCAGCTTAGTCGGGGGGCCGCACACCGGGGAGCTGTTTTTT,CASSLVGGPHTGELFF
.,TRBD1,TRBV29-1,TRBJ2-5,TGCAGCGTGGGACAGGGGATAGAGACCCAGTACTTC,CSVGQGIETQYF
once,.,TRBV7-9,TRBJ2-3,TGTGCCAGCAGCTTACTACAGACAGATACGCAGTATTTT,CASSLLQTDTQYF
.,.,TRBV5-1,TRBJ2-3,TGCGCCAGCAGCTTGGTCGGCAATCTCCGCACAGATACGCAGTATTTT,CASSLVGNLRTDTQYF
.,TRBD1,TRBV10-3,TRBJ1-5,TGTGCCACGAGTGACAGGGGAGGTAGTCAGCCCCAGCATTTT,CATSDRGGSQPQHF
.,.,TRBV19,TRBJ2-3,TGTGCCAGTAGTATGGTTGGCCAGCGCACAGATACGCAGTATTTT,CASSMVGQRTDTQYF
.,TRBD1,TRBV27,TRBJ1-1,TGTGCCAGCAGTGCCAATGGACAGGGCTCTGAAGCTTTCTTT,CASSANGQGSEAFF
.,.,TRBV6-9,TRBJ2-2,TGTGCCAGCAGTAACACCGGGGAGCTGTTTTTT,CASSNTGELFF
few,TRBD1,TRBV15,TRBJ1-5,TGTGCCACCAGCTTAGGGGGCTTGAATCAGCCCCAGCATTTT,CATSLGGLNQPQHF
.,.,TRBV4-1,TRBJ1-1,TGCGCCAGCAGCCCAGCGCAGCTTTTTATGAACACTGAAGCTTTCTTT,CASSPAQLFMNTEAFF
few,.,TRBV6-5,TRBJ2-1,TGTGCCAGCAGTTACACCGGGGGTCGAAACCCTGAGCAGTTCTTC,CASSYTGGRNPEQFF
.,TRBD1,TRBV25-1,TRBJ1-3,TGTGCCAGCAGTGCCCCCGTAGGGACAGGGAGGAACACCATATATTTT,CASSAPVGTGRNTIYF
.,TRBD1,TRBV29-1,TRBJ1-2,TGCAGCGTTGAGGGACAGGGGGCCTACTATGGCTACACCTTC,CSVEGQGAYYGYTF
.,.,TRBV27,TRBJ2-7,TGTGCCAGCAGTTTTGGTCCCCTCTACGAGCAGTACTTC,CASSFGPLYEQYF
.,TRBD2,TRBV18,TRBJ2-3,TGTGCCAGCTCACCACTCCAGCGGGGGACAGATACGCAGTATTTT,CASSPLQRGTDTQYF